This T cell receptor (beta chain) was identified during a study of T-cell reconstitution after alpha-beta-depleted transplantation in children. General study findings and limits: Surviving recipient T cells and thymic progenitors produced the high day-60 TCRbeta diversity seen in some patients. Diversity and T-cell counts at one year after transplant derived mostly from new T cells.

In regard to this clonotype: Its target is not known.

Deletions cut 3 bases from V and 3 bases from J, with 15 bases between. The CDR3 contains 15 residues. Researchers prepared the TCRbeta library using unique molecular identifiers, the study reports. MiXCR was run by TCRdb on the PCR reads, yielding one entry per CDR3 protein. The table lists around 960,000 distinct CDR3 sequences, roughly 29% of them singletons. Sample: PBMCs, mostly from graft donor cells, taken 360 days after TCRalphabeta/CD19-depleted stem cell transplant. The chain recombines TRBV12-3 or TRBV12-4 with TRBJ2-7, with D tentatively TRBD2 (5 bases). The receptor comes from a boy under three years old who had a stem cell transplant for SCID, so the T cells may come from the graft donor. CDR3: CASSFGVGRNYEQYF. The CDR3 nucleotides are TGTGCCAGCAGTTTCGGGGTCGGCCGGAACTACGAGCAGTACTTC.